This TCR beta chain was documented in a study of T cells in Graves' hyperthyroidism and ophthalmopathy. This clonotype was seen many times. Amplified TCR beta CDR3 regions came from RNA transcripts. Primed by the HTBI set, a first-round RT-PCR was run on the TCR CDR3. TCRdb reprocessed the multiplex PCR reads with MiXCR, giving one entry per CDR3 protein. This sample has about 37,000 distinct CDR3 sequences; roughly 50% occur once, and the top ten carry 15% to 20%. The CDR3 consists of 16 residues. Between the trimmed V and J ends, which lost 4 bases and 3 bases, there was a span of 18 bases. Germline V gives CDR1 SGHDN, CDR2 FVKESK.

The TCR was taken from a man between 40 and 49 years old with Graves' ophthalmopathy. The chain joins TRBV14 to TRBJ1-2; no definite D call. The sequenced material came from blood. The CDR3 DNA reads as TGTGCCAGCAGCCCCAGACCGGGAACTATGGACTATGGCTACACCTTC. This codes for CASSPRPGTMDYGYTF.